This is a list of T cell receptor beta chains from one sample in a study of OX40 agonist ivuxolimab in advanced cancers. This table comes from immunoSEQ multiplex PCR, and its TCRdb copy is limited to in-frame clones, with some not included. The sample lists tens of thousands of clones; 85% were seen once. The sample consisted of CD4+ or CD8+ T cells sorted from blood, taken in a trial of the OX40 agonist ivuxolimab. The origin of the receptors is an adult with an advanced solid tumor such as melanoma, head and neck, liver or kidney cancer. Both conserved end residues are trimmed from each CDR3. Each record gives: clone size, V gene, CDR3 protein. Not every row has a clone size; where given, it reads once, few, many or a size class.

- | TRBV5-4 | ASSQYRESYGYT
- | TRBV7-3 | ASSPGTGLTDTQY
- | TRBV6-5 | ASSYDGTANQPQH
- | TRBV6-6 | ASSYSETPSYNEQF
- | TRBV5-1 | ASSPRPGQQLYQETQY
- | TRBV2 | ASSPRATEAF
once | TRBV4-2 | ASSQTRDRDRTGELF
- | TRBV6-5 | ASSYRALGSTDTQY
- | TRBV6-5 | ASTRGYGYT
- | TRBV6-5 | ASSESWDSYGYT
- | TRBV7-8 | ASSPLLAGGPTERPYNEQF
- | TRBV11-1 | ASSSGSYGYT
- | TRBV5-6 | ASRRLAGQETQY
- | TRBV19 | ASSIPRTGGQIGYGYT
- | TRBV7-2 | ASSLGSSGNTGELF
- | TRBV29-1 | SVALPGSSYEQY
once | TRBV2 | ASSLGNLLYGYT
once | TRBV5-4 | ASSPTWGAGDYNEQF
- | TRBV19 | ASSIAPDRSFNSNQPQH
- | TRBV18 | ASSASGELNQPQH
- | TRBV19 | ASRSRGGGNTEAF
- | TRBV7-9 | ASSLMEQTYGYT
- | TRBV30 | AWSVLGGYT
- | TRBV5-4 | ASSLGPITREQY
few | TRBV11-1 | ASSLDRSYGYT
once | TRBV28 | ASSLAGRLSGNTIY
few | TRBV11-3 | ASSLVRRSYEQY
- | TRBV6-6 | ASSYPGTDTQY
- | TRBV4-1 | ASSQEGRGNGYT
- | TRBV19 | ASSTKGTVVSYEQY
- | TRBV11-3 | ASSAHPWDRTSYEQY
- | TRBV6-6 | ASSEEVRSYNEQF
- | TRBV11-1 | ASSFSGQTIYNEQF
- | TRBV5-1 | ASSLRGGSSPEQY
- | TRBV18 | ASSPLPRDENIQY
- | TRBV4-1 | ASSQVPTGNYGYT
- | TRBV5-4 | ASSTGTAEAF
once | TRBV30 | AWMSPGAEAF
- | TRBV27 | ASNLWGSNQPQH
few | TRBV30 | ACTGTDSTGELF
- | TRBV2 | ASSTGFRGNQPQH
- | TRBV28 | ASRTSGGGEKLF
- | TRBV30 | AWTPLGGGANEQF
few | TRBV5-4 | ASSSPPGQGAFEQY
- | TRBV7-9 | ASSLAVGVGTQY
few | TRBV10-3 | AISRGGQGTDTQY
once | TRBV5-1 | ASSSLAGGSSYEQY
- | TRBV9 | ASSVEQGAAGYT
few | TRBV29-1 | SVDPGTDTQY
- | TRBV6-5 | ASRNAGTAYYEQH
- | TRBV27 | ASSLSHSRGLNQPQH
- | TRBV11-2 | ASSLAGGRETQY
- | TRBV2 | ASNPILLNTEAF
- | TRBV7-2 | ASGQTSGANVLT
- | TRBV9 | ASSVQGRERTIY
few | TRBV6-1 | ASRATDRGAEQY
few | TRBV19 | ASRRDRASGYT
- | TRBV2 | ASSAWARDQPQH